This T cell receptor beta chain is drawn from a study of CD4+ T cells in melanoma. Study-wide results and caveats: In melanoma, neoantigen-specific CD4+ T cells reportedly differed in differentiation state. CD8+ T cell, macrophage and B cell function reportedly correlated with neoantigen-specific CD4+ T cells.

Of note for this clone: The target antigen is unknown.

Profiled with immunoSEQ multiplex PCR; TCRdb holds only in-frame clones, not every one. The table includes about 50,000 clones, roughly nine tenths detected once. This sequence was found in a human donor with melanoma. Material: peripheral blood.

In DNA, the CDR3 is TGTGCCAGTAGTATTTTTCCCGGCAATGAGCAGTTCTTC. Protein: CASSIFPGNEQFF. V and J are TRBV19 and TRBJ2-1; no reliable D call. CDR3 length: 13 residues. Germline lookup yields CDR1 LNHDA and CDR2 SQIVND (reference sequence). V dropped 3 bases and J dropped 6 bases, with 9 bases sitting between them.